A single T cell receptor beta chain is shown here with its context. The data were obtained in a study of T cells in Graves' hyperthyroidism and ophthalmopathy. Amplified regions were TCR beta CDR3 sequences from RNA transcripts. Carried out on the TCR CDR3, a first-round RT-PCR used the HTBI primer set. TCRdb processed the multiplex PCR reads anew with MiXCR; each CDR3 protein has one entry. The sample lists 700,000 or so distinct CDR3 sequences, about 16% occurring once. Germline CDR1 is MNHEY and CDR2 is SVGEGT. The CDR3 runs 14 residues. Trimming took 8 bases from V and 3 from J; bases not matched to a gene: 2.

The source of this sequence is a man aged 18 to 29 with Graves' hyperthyroidism. The sample consisted of blood. The chain uses TRBV6-2 or TRBV6-3 and TRBJ2-3; 13 nucleotides align to TRBD2. The chain's CDR3 is CASGLAGVTDTQYF. Written as DNA, the CDR3 is TGTGCCAGCGGACTAGCGGGAGTGACAGATACGCAGTATTTT.